The TCR beta chain under discussion was sequenced for a study of blood T cell repertoires in COVID-19. Whole-study context: Acute and convalescent COVID-19 specimens originated in the United States, Italy and Spain. T cells, B-cell-depleted T cells, or PBMCs provided the cDNA or gDNA that served as material.

Germline assignment: CDR1 SGHTA and CDR2 FQGNSA. This CDR3 region has 15 residues. V dropped 4 bases and J dropped 2 bases, with 15 bases sitting between them. Authors' methods: Amplification from reference gene primers served as the basis for estimated nucleated cell counts. Data came from immunoSEQ multiplex PCR; TCRdb stores just in-frame clones and leaves some out. D and trimming were read from the DNA, whereas the V and J calls and clone size are those reported in that table. The table lists more than 50,000 clones, 89% of them singletons, with over 4% in the top ten. The sequenced material came from peripheral blood. This sequence was found in a man aged 60 to 69 with active COVID-19. J is TRBJ2-7 and V is TRBV7-2, with D perhaps TRBD2 (6 bases). Here the CDR3 DNA reads TGTGCCAGCAGCTGCGGGATGCGTACCACCTACGAGCAGTACTTC. It translates to CASSCGMRTTYEQYF.